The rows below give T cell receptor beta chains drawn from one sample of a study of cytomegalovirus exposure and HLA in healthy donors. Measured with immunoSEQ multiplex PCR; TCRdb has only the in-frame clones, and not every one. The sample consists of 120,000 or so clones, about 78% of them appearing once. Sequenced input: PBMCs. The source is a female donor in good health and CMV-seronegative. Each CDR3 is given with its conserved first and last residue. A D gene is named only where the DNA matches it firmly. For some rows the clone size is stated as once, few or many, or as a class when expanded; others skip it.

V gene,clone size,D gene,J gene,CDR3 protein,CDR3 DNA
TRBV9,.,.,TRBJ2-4,CASSVGAGLAKNIQYF,TGTGCCAGCAGCGTAGGGGCAGGGCTAGCCAAAAACATTCAGTACTTC
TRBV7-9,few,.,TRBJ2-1,CASSLGQSEQFF,TGTGCCAGCAGCTTAGGACAGAGTGAGCAGTTCTTC
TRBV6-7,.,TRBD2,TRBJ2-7,CASSYSSGGWYEQYF,TGTGCCAGCAGTTACTCGAGCGGGGGGTGGTACGAGCAGTACTTC
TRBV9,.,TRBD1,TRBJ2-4,CASSVGGQGHIQYF,TGTGCCAGCAGCGTAGGTGGACAGGGCCACATTCAGTACTTC
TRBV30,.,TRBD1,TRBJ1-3,CASKQGASSGNTIYF,TGTGCCTCGAAACAGGGGGCGAGCTCTGGAAACACCATATATTTT
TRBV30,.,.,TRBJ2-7,CAWSGTVGEQYF,TGTGCCTGGAGTGGGACAGTGGGCGAGCAGTACTTC
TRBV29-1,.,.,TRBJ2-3,CSVETRWRSTDTQYF,TGCAGCGTTGAGACTAGGTGGCGAAGCACAGATACGCAGTATTTT
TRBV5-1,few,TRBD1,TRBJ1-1,CASSLWAGGSTEAFF,TGCGCCAGCAGCTTGTGGGCAGGGGGGTCCACTGAAGCTTTCTTT
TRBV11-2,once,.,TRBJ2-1,CASSLILALAYNEQFF,TGTGCCAGCAGCCTCATTCTAGCGCTAGCCTACAATGAGCAGTTCTTC
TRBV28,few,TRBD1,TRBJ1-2,CASDDGTGANYGYTF,TGTGCCAGCGACGACGGGACAGGGGCTAACTATGGCTACACCTTC
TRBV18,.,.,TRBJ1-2,CASSPGGGHYGYTF,TGTGCCAGCTCACCGGGCGGAGGGCACTATGGCTACACCTTC
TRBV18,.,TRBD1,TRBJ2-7,CASSQGQGTDEYF,TGTGCCAGCTCACAGGGACAGGGGACCGATGAGTACTTC
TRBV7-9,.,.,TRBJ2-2,CASSFIWRNTGELFF,TGTGCCAGCAGCTTCATTTGGAGAAACACCGGGGAGCTGTTTTTT
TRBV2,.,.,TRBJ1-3,CASSPKRGPGNTIYF,TGTGCCAGCAGTCCGAAGCGGGGTCCTGGAAACACCATATATTTT
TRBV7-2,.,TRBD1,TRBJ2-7,CASAGTGFDEQYF,TGTGCCAGCGCCGGGACAGGGTTCGACGAGCAGTACTTC
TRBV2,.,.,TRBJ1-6,CASSAQGSNSPLHF,TGTGCCAGCAGTGCGCAGGGATCGAATTCACCCCTCCACTTT
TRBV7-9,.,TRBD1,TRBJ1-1,CSSSLSYRDRGTGTEAFF,TGTTCCAGCAGCCTTTCTTACCGGGACAGGGGAACCGGCACTGAAGCTTTCTTT
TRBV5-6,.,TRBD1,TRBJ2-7,CASSLLGTGGGEQYF,TGTGCCAGCAGCTTGCTCGGGACAGGGGGCGGCGAGCAGTACTTC
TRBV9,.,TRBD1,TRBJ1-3,CASSDQGALGNTIYF,TGTGCCAGCAGCGATCAGGGGGCACTTGGAAACACCATATATTTT
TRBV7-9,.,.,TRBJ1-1,CSSSRDTLPAFF,TGTTCCAGCAGCCGGGACACCCTTCCAGCTTTCTTT
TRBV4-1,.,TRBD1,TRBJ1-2,CASSRRDRDYGYTF,TGCGCCAGCAGCCGGAGGGACAGGGACTATGGCTACACCTTC